This T cell receptor (beta chain) was documented in a study of blood T cells in healthy people across ages. In the study overall: About one barcoded beta molecule per two T cells was the capture yield of template switching.

Sample-barcoded 5' priming and a J-beta primer mix drove a second PCR of roughly 7 to 11 cycles. TCRdb re-analysed the 5' RACE reads in MiXCR, keeping a single row per CDR3 protein. This sample has about 1.8 million distinct CDR3 sequences, with less than 50% found just once. Total RNA, at least 6 micrograms per sample, came from PBMCs. Trimming took off 0 bases at V and 10 bases at J, with 13 bases between the two ends. The CDR3 length is 14 residues. Germline CDR1 reads SGHTA; CDR2 reads FQGNSA. V is TRBV7-2 and J is TRBJ2-1; D uncertain. Material for sequencing was blood. This TCR was recovered from a woman in her thirties or forties in good health. CDR3 bases: TGTGCCAGCAGCTTAGCGCTGTTGGGCGGCGAGCAGTTCTTC. It yields the protein CASSLALLGGEQFF. Drawing the rest from reference TRBV7-2 and TRBJ2-1, the complete variable domain is GAGVSQSPSNKVTEKGKDVELRCDPISGHTALYWYRQSLGQGLEFLIYFQGNSAPDKSGLPSDRFSAERTGGSVSTLTIQRTQQEDSAVYLCASSLALLGGEQFFGPGTRLTVL.